A selection of T cell receptor beta chains follows, all from one sample in a study of technical replicates of blood from a handful of donors. The table came from immunoSEQ multiplex PCR; TCRdb's copy has only in-frame clones and leaves some out. The top ten hold approximately 0.4% of the sample, which has roughly 71,000 clones, around 95% seen once. Sequenced sample: T cells isolated from PBMCs. The receptors stem from a human donor in good health. The CDR3 runs from the conserved cysteine through the conserved F or W. The D gene is left open where the match is weak. Clone size is stated in some rows and not others, as once, few, many or a class when expanded.

clone_size	cdr3_length	v_call	d_call	j_call	cdr3_aa	cdr3_nt
once	16	TRBV29-1	TRBD2	TRBJ2-3	CSFTPLAGASTDTQYF	TGCAGTTTCACCCCGCTAGCGGGAGCTAGCACAGATACGCAGTATTTT
NA	15	TRBV9	TRBD1	TRBJ1-2	CASSKTGGGNYGYTF	TGTGCCAGCAGCAAGACAGGGGGCGGGAACTATGGCTACACCTTC
once	12	TRBV6-5	NA	TRBJ1-5	CASSTPGQPQHF	TGTGCCAGCAGTACCCCAGGGCAGCCCCAGCATTTT
NA	11	TRBV6-6	NA	TRBJ1-1	CASILNTEAFF	TGTGCCAGCATACTAAACACTGAAGCTTTCTTT
NA	13	TRBV6-4	NA	TRBJ1-1	CASSKFTGTEAFF	TGTGCCAGCAGCAAATTTACAGGGACTGAAGCTTTCTTT
NA	16	TRBV19	TRBD1	TRBJ2-5	CASSGYRGDRGETQYF	TGTGCCAGTAGTGGATACAGGGGGGATAGGGGAGAGACCCAGTACTTC
NA	12	TRBV15	NA	TRBJ1-5	CATNTRGQPQHF	TGTGCCACCAATACGCGCGGTCAGCCCCAGCATTTT
once	14	TRBV6-6	NA	TRBJ2-1	CASSYSKGGNEQFF	TGTGCCAGCAGTTACTCTAAAGGAGGCAATGAGCAGTTCTTC
once	18	TRBV19	NA	TRBJ2-2	CASSIDKREWQNTGELFF	TGTGCCAGTAGTATAGATAAAAGGGAGTGGCAGAACACCGGGGAGCTGTTTTTT
NA	14	TRBV5-4	NA	TRBJ2-1	CASSPGAAGYEQFF	TGTGCCAGCAGCCCTGGGGCGGCGGGGTATGAGCAGTTCTTC
NA	15	TRBV7-9	NA	TRBJ1-1	CASRPTQGHVTEAFF	TGTGCCAGCAGGCCAACTCAGGGTCATGTAACTGAAGCTTTCTTT